This section outlines one TCR beta chain sequence together with its context. This sample is drawn from a study of CD8 T cells in Susac syndrome. Reverse transcription of about 0.5 to 1 ug RNA used random hexamers. TCRdb itself ran the immunoSEQ multiplex PCR reads through MiXCR, one entry per CDR3 protein. Of approximately 170,000 distinct CDR3 sequences listed, about 91% are singletons. The TCR sequence derives from a human donor in good health. The material sequenced was CD4+ T cells from PBMCs.

The CDR3 nucleotides read TGTGCCAGCAGCGTAGCTGGTAATGAAAAACTGTTTTTT. Translating gives CASSVAGNEKLFF. The chain uses TRBV9 and TRBJ1-4; no firm D call. Trimming removed 0 bases at V and 4 bases at J, with 4 bases between. Germline CDR1 reads SGDLS; CDR2 reads YYNGEE. The CDR3 has 13 residues.